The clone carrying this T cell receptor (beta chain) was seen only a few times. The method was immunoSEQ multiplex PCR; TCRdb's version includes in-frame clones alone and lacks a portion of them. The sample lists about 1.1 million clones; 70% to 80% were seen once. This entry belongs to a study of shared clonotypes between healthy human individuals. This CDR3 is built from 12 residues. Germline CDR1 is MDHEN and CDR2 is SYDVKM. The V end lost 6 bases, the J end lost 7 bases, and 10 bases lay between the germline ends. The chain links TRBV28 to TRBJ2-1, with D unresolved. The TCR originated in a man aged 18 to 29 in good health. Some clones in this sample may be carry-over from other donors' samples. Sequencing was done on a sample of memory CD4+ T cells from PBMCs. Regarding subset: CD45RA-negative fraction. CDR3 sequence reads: CASSSGRNEQFF. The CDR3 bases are TGTGCCAGCAGCTCGGGCAGGAATGAGCAGTTCTTC. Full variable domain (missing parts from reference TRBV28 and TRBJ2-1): DVKVTQSSRYLVKRTGEKVFLECVQDMDHENMFWYRQDPGLGLRLIYFSYDVKMKEKGDIPEGYSVSREKKERFSLILESASTNQTSMYLCASSSGRNEQFFGPGTRLTVL.